These 28 T cell receptor beta chains originate from one sample sequenced in a study of T-cell memory formation after mild COVID-19. TCRdb reanalysed the 5' RACE reads using MiXCR and keeps one entry per CDR3 protein. The table shows about 200,000 distinct CDR3 sequences, with roughly 10% occurring only once. Sequencing input: PBMCs or a T cell subset sorted from them (not recorded which). All receptors derive from a man aged 18 to 29 who had mild COVID-19 (a few samples of this study predate the infection). Cell type and time point are not known.

The sample holds a few counts of this clonotype. V usage is TRBV20-1 and J usage is TRBJ2-1; D ambiguous. The germline CDR1 and CDR2 sequences are DFQATT and SNEGSKA (reference sequence). The CDR3 covers 12 residues. Deletions cut 5 bases from V and 9 bases from J, with 14 bases between. CDR3 sequence (DNA): TGCAGTGCTCCCGATCAGACGGTTGAGCAGTTCTTC. Translation: CSAPDQTVEQFF.

This clonotype was detected a few times. The genes are TRBV11-3 and TRBJ1-1; 7 nucleotides align to TRBD1. The length of the CDR3 is 19 residues. After removal of 5 bases from V and 1 base from J, the junction contained 19 bases not matched to a gene. The V gene's germline CDR1 is SGHNT and CDR2 YENEEA. CDR3 in DNA: TGTGCCAGCAGCCCTACCCCCCTAGGACAGGTCCATGAGAACACTGAAGCTTTCTTT. Amino acids: CASSPTPLGQVHENTEAFF.

The chain links TRBV6-2 or TRBV6-3 to TRBJ1-5; TRBD1 matches at 7 bases. The CDR3 runs 14 residues. CDR1 is MNHEY, CDR2 SVGEGT, per germline. Trimming removed 6 bases from V and 3 bases from J; junction bases left unmatched: 5. The CDR3 protein is CASRRGTVNQPQHF. In DNA, the CDR3 is TGTGCCAGCAGGCGAGGGACAGTCAATCAGCCCCAGCATTTT.

At least ten counts were recorded for this clonotype. This chain links TRBV5-1 with TRBJ1-6; no clear D. V gave up 6 bases and J gave up 8 bases, with 9 bases separating them. The CDR3 is 12 residues long. Germline CDR1 SGHRS, CDR2 YFSETQ. This CDR3 is CASKVEDSPLHF. The CDR3 region has the DNA TGCGCCAGCAAGGTCGAGGATTCACCCCTCCACTTT.

The sample holds a few counts of this clonotype. The CDR3 nucleotides are TGTGCCAGCAGCATCATAGCGGGGGGGGCCTACGAGCAGTACGTC. Encoded protein: CASSIIAGGAYEQYV. The gene calls are TRBV28 and TRBJ2-7, with 11 bases aligning to TRBD2. The germline gives CDR1 MDHEN, CDR2 SYDVKM. The CDR3 sequence is 15 residues long. Germline trimming cut 6 bases from V and 2 bases from J; bases unmatched to any gene: 6.

This clonotype came up a few times. The chain uses TRBV5-1 and TRBJ1-5; D gene ambiguous. The CDR3 runs to 15 residues. In germline, CDR1 is SGHRS, CDR2 YFSETQ. V was cut by 0 bases and J by 3 bases, with 10 bases left in between. CDR3 residues: CASSLGPLYNQPQHF. The CDR3 nucleotides are TGCGCCAGCAGCTTGGGGCCTCTCTACAATCAGCCCCAGCATTTT.

This chain connects TRBV9 to TRBJ2-5; possibly TRBD1 for D (6 bases). Trimming removed 2 bases at V and 1 base at J, with 15 bases between. CDR3 length: 16 amino acids. Per germline, CDR1 SGDLS and CDR2 YYNGEE. This CDR3 is CASSVSLSGAQETQYF. Here the CDR3 DNA reads TGTGCCAGCAGCGTCAGCCTGTCAGGGGCCCAAGAGACCCAGTACTTC. Full variable domain (missing parts from reference TRBV9 and TRBJ2-5): DSGVTQTPKHLITATGQRVTLRCSPRSGDLSVYWYQQSLDQGLQFLIQYYNGEERAKGNILERFSAQQFPDLHSELNLSSLELGDSALYFCASSVSLSGAQETQYFGPGTRLLVL.

The genes are TRBV20-1 and TRBJ1-2; no definite D call. The V gene lost 3 bases and the J gene lost 8 bases, with 10 bases spanning the gap. CDR3 length: 11 amino acids. Germline CDR1 reads DFQATT; CDR2 reads SNEGSKA (reference sequence). CDR3 in DNA: TGCAGTGCTAGGATAGTACGCGGCTACACCTTC. This sequence encodes CSARIVRGYTF.

The table lists this clonotype with a few counts. The chain has TRBV9 and TRBJ1-6, with no clear D. The CDR3 contains 13 residues. Looked up from germline, CDR1 is SGDLS and CDR2 is YYNGEE. V lost 3 bases to trimming and J lost 9 bases, with 10 bases between them. CDR3 sequence (DNA): TGTGCCAGCAGCGGACATGTTCGTTCACCCCTCCACTTT. Residues: CASSGHVRSPLHF. Variable domain in full (rest from reference TRBV9 and TRBJ1-6): DSGVTQTPKHLITATGQRVTLRCSPRSGDLSVYWYQQSLDQGLQFLIQYYNGEERAKGNILERFSAQQFPDLHSELNLSSLELGDSALYFCASSGHVRSPLHFGNGTRLTVT.

This chain connects TRBV9 to TRBJ2-3; 9 bases match TRBD2. Germline V gene data show CDR1 as SGDLS and CDR2 as YYNGEE. CDR3 size: 15 residues. V shed 1 base, J shed 6 bases, and the junction held 6 bases outside the gene matches. CDR3 bases: TGTGCCAGCAGCGTACCGCGGGGGGGGTCCGATACGCAGTATTTT. This sequence encodes CASSVPRGGSDTQYF.

The rearrangement uses TRBV5-1 and TRBJ1-6, with D perhaps matching TRBD1 (6 bases). V lost 5 bases to trimming and J lost 10 bases, with 22 bases between them. The germline CDR1 and CDR2 sequences are SGHRS and YFSETQ. There are 16 residues in the CDR3. The CDR3 region has the DNA TGCGCCAGCAGGAGGGGGTTGGAGTTTGGATACTCACCCCTCCACTTT. It yields the protein CASRRGLEFGYSPLHF.

The sample holds many counts of this clonotype. This chain uses TRBV29-1 with TRBJ1-1; 11 bases are shared with TRBD1. This CDR3 spans 15 amino acids. Germline CDR1 SQVTM, CDR2 ANQGSEA. V gave up 7 bases and J gave up 0 bases; unmatched junction bases: 7. CDR3 DNA: TGCAGCGGGACAGGGGGCTGGGGTATGAACACTGAAGCTTTCTTT. Residues: CSGTGGWGMNTEAFF.

This clonotype was observed a handful of times. The gene calls are TRBV6-2 or TRBV6-3 and TRBJ2-1, with 7 bases lining up with TRBD2. CDR3 length: 15 residues. The germline gives CDR1 MNHEY, CDR2 SVGEGT. Trimming removed 6 bases from V and 4 bases from J; junction bases left unmatched: 9. This CDR3 reads CASSSEGRGYNEQFF. CDR3 in DNA: TGTGCCAGCAGCTCGGAGGGGCGGGGGTACAATGAGCAGTTCTTC.

This clonotype has just a few counts. The rearrangement uses TRBV15 and TRBJ2-7; D ambiguous. Between the trimmed V and J ends, which lost 0 bases and 0 bases, there was a span of 9 bases. Per the germline V gene, CDR1 is LNHNV and CDR2 is YYDKDF (reference sequence). The CDR3 is made up of 15 amino acids. The DNA of the CDR3 is TGTGCCACCAGCAGAGAAGAGTTCACCTCCTACGAGCAGTACTTC. Its protein product is CATSREEFTSYEQYF.

This chain joins TRBV5-4 and TRBJ2-1, with a possible D match to TRBD1 (6 bases). V dropped 0 bases and J dropped 9 bases, with 19 bases sitting between them. CDR3 size: 16 residues. Germline-derived CDR1 and CDR2 are SGHNT and YYREEE (reference sequence). CDR3: CASSLGAIGGRGEQFF. The CDR3 region has the DNA TGTGCCAGCAGCTTGGGGGCGATTGGGGGCCGGGGTGAGCAGTTCTTC.

The chain recombines TRBV5-1 with TRBJ1-4, with 8 bases identical to TRBD1. CDR3 length: 14 amino acids. Germline trimming cut 4 bases from V and 8 bases from J; bases unmatched to any gene: 7. Germline assignment: CDR1 SGHRS and CDR2 YFSETQ. The CDR3 DNA reads as TGCGCCAGCAGCGGGGGACAGGTTCGGGAAAAACTGTTTTTT. It specifies CASSGGQVREKLFF.

The table lists this clonotype with a few counts. The chain links TRBV2 to TRBJ1-6; D gene uncertain. Germline V CDR1 and CDR2: SNHLY, FYNNEI. There are 13 residues in the CDR3. V was cut by 7 bases and J by 8 bases, with 12 bases left in between. CDR3 coding DNA: TGTGCCAGCACTGCTGAACCCGATTCACCCCTCCACTTT. The encoded protein is CASTAEPDSPLHF.

This clonotype was found many times. The chain recombines TRBV18 with TRBJ2-1, with D perhaps matching TRBD1 (5 bases). The CDR3 is 13 residues long. The germline CDR1 and CDR2 sequences are KGHSH and LQKENI. With 0 bases removed from V and 9 bases from J, the gap between germline ends came to 9 bases. The CDR3 here is CASSPPVRAEQFF. The CDR3, as DNA: TGTGCCAGCTCACCACCTGTCAGGGCTGAGCAGTTCTTC.

The rearrangement links TRBV24-1 to TRBJ2-5, with D unclear. Germline V gene sequence: CDR1 KGHDR, CDR2 SFDVKD. Trimming took 5 bases from V and 5 from J, leaving 11 bases between them. The CDR3 totals 13 residues. The CDR3 here is CATSVSGAETQYF. CDR3 coding DNA: TGTGCCACCAGTGTATCGGGCGCCGAGACCCAGTACTTC.

This clonotype was seen a few times. The chain links TRBV7-2 to TRBJ2-7; possible D gene TRBD2, 5 bases. V lost 3 bases, J lost 2 bases, and 8 bases lay in between. The V gene's germline CDR1 is SGHTA and CDR2 FQGNSA. The CDR3 runs to 13 residues. As DNA, the CDR3 is TGTGCCAGCAGCTTCGGGGATCCCTACGAGCAGTACTTC. Translating gives CASSFGDPYEQYF.

This clonotype was observed a handful of times. The chain carries TRBV4-1 and TRBJ2-1; 12 bases match TRBD2. CDR1 and CDR2 (germline): MGHRA, YSYEKL. CDR3 length equals 17 residues. V trimming: 3 bases; J trimming: 2 bases; junction bases outside the gene matches: 5. The CDR3 protein is CASSHPLAGGPYNEQFF. In DNA form, the CDR3 reads TGCGCCAGCAGCCACCCACTAGCGGGGGGCCCCTACAATGAGCAGTTCTTC.

CDR3 loop: CASSLTYPGEKLFF. The CDR3 DNA is TGCGCCAGCAGCCTGACCTATCCCGGTGAAAAACTGTTTTTT. The rearrangement uses TRBV4-1 and TRBJ1-4; D remains unclear. Germline CDR1 reads MGHRA; CDR2 reads YSYEKL. The CDR3 is made up of 14 amino acids. V was pared by 4 bases and J by 7 bases, with 13 bases between.

This clonotype was recorded a few times. The chain is built from TRBV20-1 and TRBJ1-1, with TRBD1 as a possible D gene (5 bases). CDR1 and CDR2 from the germline V gene are DFQATT and SNEGSKA (reference sequence). The V end lost 5 bases, the J end lost 4 bases, and 14 bases lay between the germline ends. The CDR3 covers 13 residues. The CDR3 here is CSARGWLGTEAFF. The CDR3 DNA reads as TGCAGTGCTCGGGGGTGGTTGGGCACTGAAGCTTTCTTT.

The chain joins TRBV4-2 to TRBJ2-7; TRBD2 might be the D (6 bases). Trimming removed 1 base from V and 7 bases from J, with 23 bases in between. The length of the CDR3 is 17 residues. The germline CDR1 and CDR2 sequences are LGHNA and YNFKEQ. The CDR3 here is CASSQGTREGGSGEQYF. CDR3 nucleotides: TGTGCCAGCAGCCAAGGAACCCGAGAGGGAGGTTCAGGAGAGCAGTACTTC.

The chain links TRBV7-3 to TRBJ2-1, with 9 bases aligning to TRBD2. The ends lost 5 bases at V and 0 bases at J; junction bases unmatched: 5. Germline V CDR1 and CDR2: SGHTA, FQGTGA. The CDR3 length is 16 residues. This CDR3 is CASSRTSASSYNEQFF. The DNA for the CDR3 is TGTGCCAGCAGCAGGACTAGCGCCAGCTCCTACAATGAGCAGTTCTTC. Combining the CDR3 with reference TRBV7-3 and TRBJ2-1 gives the whole variable domain GAGVSQTPSNKVTEKGKYVELRCDPISGHTALYWYRQSLGQGPEFLIYFQGTGAADDSGLPNDRFFAVRPEGSVSTLKIQRTERGDSAVYLCASSRTSASSYNEQFFGPGTRLTVL.

The chain joins TRBV12-3 or TRBV12-4 to TRBJ2-2; weak D call: TRBD1 (6 bases). CDR3 length: 15 residues. V was pared by 8 bases and J by 0 bases, with 13 bases between. For the CDR3, the DNA is TGTGCCAGCCGCTTCGAGGGGGCGAACACCGGGGAGCTGTTTTTT. This sequence encodes CASRFEGANTGELFF.

The chain couples TRBV5-6 to TRBJ2-1, with D maybe TRBD2 (5 bases). This CDR3 has 12 residues. Germline loops: CDR1 SGHDT, CDR2 YYEEEE. For the CDR3, the DNA is TGTGCGAGCGGAGCACTTTACAATGAGCAGTTCTTC. Residues: CASGALYNEQFF. Filled out from reference TRBV5-6 and TRBJ2-1, the complete variable domain reads DAGVTQSPTHLIKTRGQQVTLRCSPKSGHDTVSWYQQALGQGPQFIFQYYEEEERQRGNFPDRFSGHQFPNYSSELNVNALLLGDSALYLCASGALYNEQFFGPGTRLTVL.

This rearrangement joins TRBV4-1 to TRBJ2-7, with D maybe TRBD1 (5 bases). Trimming cost V 9 bases and J 6 bases, with 18 bases left between them. Germline values: CDR1 MGHRA, CDR2 YSYEKL. The CDR3 is 13 residues long. This chain's CDR3 is CASGLQAGLEQYF. In nucleotides, the CDR3 is TGCGCCAGTGGATTACAGGCCGGGCTCGAGCAGTACTTC.